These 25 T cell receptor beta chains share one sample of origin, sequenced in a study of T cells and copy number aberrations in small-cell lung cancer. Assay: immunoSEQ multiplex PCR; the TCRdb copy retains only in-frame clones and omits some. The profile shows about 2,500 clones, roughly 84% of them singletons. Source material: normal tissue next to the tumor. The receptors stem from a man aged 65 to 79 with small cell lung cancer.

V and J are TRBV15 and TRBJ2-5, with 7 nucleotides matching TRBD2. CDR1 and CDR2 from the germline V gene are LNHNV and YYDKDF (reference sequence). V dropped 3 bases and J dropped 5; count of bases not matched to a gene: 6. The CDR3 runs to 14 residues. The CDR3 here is CATSSRGESETQYF. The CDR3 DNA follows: TGTGCCACCAGCAGTCGGGGGGAGAGTGAGACCCAGTACTTC.

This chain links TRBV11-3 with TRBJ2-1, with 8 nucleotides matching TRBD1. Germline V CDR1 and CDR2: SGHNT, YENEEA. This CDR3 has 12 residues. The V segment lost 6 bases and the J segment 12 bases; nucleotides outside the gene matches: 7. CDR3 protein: CASRSGQGGQFF. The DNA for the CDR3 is TGTGCCAGCAGATCTGGACAGGGAGGGCAGTTCTTC.

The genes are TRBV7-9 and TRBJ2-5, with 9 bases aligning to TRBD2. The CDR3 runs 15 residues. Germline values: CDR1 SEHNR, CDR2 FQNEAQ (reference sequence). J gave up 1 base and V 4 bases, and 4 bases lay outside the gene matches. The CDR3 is CASSSTSGPQETQYF. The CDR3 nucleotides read TGTGCCAGCAGCTCAACTAGCGGGCCCCAAGAGACCCAGTACTTC.

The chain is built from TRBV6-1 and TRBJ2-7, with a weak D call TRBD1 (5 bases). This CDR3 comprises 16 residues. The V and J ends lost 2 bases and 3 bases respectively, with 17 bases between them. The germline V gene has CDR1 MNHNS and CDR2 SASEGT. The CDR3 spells CASSEPMVTVRYEQYF. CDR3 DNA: TGTGCCAGCAGTGAACCTATGGTGACAGTGCGCTACGAGCAGTACTTC.

The CDR3 protein is CASGGWANYGYTF. The CDR3 coding sequence is TGTGCCAGCGGGGGGTGGGCTAACTATGGCTACACCTTC. V is TRBV28 and J is TRBJ1-2; D possibly corresponds to TRBD1 (5 bases). The germline V gene encodes CDR1 MDHEN and CDR2 SYDVKM. The CDR3 contains 13 residues. Deletions cut 8 bases from V and 0 bases from J, with 10 bases between.

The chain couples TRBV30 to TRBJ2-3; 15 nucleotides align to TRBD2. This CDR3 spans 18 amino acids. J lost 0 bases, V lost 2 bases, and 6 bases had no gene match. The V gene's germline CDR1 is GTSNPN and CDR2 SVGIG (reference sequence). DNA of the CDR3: TGTGCCTGGAGTCCCGGACTAGCGGGAGGGTCTAGCACAGATACGCAGTATTTT. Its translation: CAWSPGLAGGSSTDTQYF.

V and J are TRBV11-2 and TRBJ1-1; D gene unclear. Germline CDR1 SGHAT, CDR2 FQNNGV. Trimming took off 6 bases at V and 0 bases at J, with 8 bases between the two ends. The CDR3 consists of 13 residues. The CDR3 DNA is TGTGCCAGCAGTTCCTCTTTGAACACTGAAGCTTTCTTT. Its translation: CASSSSLNTEAFF.

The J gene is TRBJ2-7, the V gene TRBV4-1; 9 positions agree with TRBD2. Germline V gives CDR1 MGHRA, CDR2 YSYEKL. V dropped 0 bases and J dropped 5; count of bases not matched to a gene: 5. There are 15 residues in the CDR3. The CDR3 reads CASSQDPAGGDEQYF. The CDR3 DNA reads TGCGCCAGCAGCCAAGATCCAGCGGGAGGTGACGAGCAGTACTTC.

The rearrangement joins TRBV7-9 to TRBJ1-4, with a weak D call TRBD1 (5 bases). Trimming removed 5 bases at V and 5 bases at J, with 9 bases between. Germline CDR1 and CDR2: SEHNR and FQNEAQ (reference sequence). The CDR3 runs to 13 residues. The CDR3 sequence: CASSVRDNEKLFF. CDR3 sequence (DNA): TGTGCCAGCAGCGTCCGGGACAATGAAAAACTGTTTTTT.

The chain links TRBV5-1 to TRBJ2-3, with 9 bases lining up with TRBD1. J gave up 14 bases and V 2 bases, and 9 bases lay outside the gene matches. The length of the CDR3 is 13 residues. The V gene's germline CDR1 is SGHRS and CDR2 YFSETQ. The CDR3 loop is CASSLRGTGSSYF. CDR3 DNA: TGCGCCAGCAGCTTACGAGGGACAGGGAGTTCGTATTTT.

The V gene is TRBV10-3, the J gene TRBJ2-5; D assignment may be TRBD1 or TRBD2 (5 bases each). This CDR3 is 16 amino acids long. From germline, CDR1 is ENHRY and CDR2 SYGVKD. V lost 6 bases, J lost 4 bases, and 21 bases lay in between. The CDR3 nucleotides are TGTGCCATCAGCCCGAAGAGGGGCCAGGGCGGAGAGACCCAGTACTTC. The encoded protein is CAISPKRGQGGETQYF.

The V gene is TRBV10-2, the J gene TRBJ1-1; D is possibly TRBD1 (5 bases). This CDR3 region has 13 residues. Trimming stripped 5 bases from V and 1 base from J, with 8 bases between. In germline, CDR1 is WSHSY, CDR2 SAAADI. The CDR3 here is CASSLTANTEAFF. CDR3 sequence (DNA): TGCGCCAGCAGTTTGACAGCGAACACTGAAGCTTTCTTT.

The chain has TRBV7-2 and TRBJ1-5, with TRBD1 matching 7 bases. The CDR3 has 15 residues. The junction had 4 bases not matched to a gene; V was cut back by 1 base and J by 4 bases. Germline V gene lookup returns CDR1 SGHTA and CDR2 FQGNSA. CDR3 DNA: TGTGCCAGCAGCTTAGAGACAGGGAGAAATCAGCCCCAGCATTTT. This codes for CASSLETGRNQPQHF.

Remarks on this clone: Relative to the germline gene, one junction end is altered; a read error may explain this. In DNA, the CDR3 is TGTGCCAGCAACTTAGGGACAGGGGTTGGCTACACCTTC. It yields the protein CASNLGTGVGYTF. V usage is TRBV11-2 and J usage is TRBJ1-2; TRBD1 agrees at 10 bases. This CDR3 comprises 13 residues. The germline CDR1 and CDR2 sequences are SGHAT and FQNNGV. The variable domain in full, completed from reference TRBV11-2 and TRBJ1-2, reads EAGVAQSPRYKIIEKRQSVAFWCNPISGHATLYWYQQILGQGPKLLIQFQNNGVVDDSQLPKDRFSAERLKGVDSTLKIQPAKLEDSAVYLCASNLGTGVGYTFGSGTRLTVV.

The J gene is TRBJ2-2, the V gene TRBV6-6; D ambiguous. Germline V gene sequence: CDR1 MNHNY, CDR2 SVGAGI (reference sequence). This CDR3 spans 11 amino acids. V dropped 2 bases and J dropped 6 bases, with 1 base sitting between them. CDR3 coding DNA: TGTGCCAGCAGTTACCCCGGGGAGCTGTTTTTT. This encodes CASSYPGELFF.

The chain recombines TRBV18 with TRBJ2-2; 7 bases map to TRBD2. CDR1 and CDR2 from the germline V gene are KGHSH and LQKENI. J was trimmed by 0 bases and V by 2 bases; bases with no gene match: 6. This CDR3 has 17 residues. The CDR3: CASSPWSSGANTGELFF. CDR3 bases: TGTGCCAGCTCACCATGGTCTAGCGGAGCGAACACCGGGGAGCTGTTTTTT.

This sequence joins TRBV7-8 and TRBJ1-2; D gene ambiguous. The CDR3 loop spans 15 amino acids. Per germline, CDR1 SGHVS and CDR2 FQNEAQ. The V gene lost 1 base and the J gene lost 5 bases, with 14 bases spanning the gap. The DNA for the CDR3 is TGTGCCAGCAGCTTAGGAGGCCCCTCGGGGTATGGCTACACCTTC. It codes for CASSLGGPSGYGYTF.

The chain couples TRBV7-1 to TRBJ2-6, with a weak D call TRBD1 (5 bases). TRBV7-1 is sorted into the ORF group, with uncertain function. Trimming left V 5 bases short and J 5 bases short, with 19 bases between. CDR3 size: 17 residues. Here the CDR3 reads CASSMERGQSRANVLTF. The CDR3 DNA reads TGTGCCAGCAGCATGGAGCGAGGACAAAGTCGGGCCAACGTCCTGACTTTC.

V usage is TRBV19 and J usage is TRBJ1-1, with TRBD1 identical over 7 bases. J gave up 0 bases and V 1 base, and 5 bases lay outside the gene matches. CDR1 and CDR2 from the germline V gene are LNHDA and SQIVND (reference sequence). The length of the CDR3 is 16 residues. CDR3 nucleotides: TGTGCCAGTAGTATAGTAAGACAGGGCCTGAACACTGAAGCTTTCTTT. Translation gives CASSIVRQGLNTEAFF.

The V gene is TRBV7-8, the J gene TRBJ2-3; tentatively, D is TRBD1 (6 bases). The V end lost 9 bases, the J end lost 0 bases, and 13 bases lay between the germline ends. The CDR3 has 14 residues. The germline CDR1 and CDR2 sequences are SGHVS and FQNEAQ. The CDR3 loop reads CASSLQGSTDTQYF. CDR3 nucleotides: TGTGCCAGTTCTCTACAGGGAAGCACAGATACGCAGTATTTT.

The CDR3 region has the DNA TGTGCCAGCAGTCGGGACTTGAAAGAGACCCAGTACTTC. It encodes CASSRDLKETQYF. V gene TRBV2 combines with J gene TRBJ2-5; D is perhaps TRBD2 (6 bases). Trimming removed 5 bases from V and 3 bases from J, with 10 bases in between. Germline V gene lookup returns CDR1 SNHLY and CDR2 FYNNEI. The CDR3 is 13 residues long.

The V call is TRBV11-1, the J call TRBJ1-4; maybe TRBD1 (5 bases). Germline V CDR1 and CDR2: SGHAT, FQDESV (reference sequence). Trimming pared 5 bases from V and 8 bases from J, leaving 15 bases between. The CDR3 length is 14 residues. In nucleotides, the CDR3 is TGTGCCAGCAGCCTTAATCCAGGGAGGGAAAAACTGTTTTTT. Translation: CASSLNPGREKLFF.

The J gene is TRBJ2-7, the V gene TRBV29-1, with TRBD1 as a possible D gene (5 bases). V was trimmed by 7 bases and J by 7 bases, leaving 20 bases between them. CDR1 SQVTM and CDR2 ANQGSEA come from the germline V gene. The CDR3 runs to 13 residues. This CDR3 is CSASTRGSGEQYF. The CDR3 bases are TGCAGCGCCTCCACAAGGGGATCAGGGGAGCAGTACTTC.

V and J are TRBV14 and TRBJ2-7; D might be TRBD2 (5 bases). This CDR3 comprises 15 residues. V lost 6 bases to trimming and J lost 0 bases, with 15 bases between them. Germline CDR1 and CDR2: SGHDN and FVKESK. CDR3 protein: CASRKYSDPSYEQYF. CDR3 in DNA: TGTGCCAGCAGAAAGTATAGCGACCCCTCCTACGAGCAGTACTTC.

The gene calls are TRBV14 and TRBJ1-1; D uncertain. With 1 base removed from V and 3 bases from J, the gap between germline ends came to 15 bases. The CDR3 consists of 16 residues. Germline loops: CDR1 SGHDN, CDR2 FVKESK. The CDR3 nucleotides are TGTGCCAGCAGCCAAGTTGCTAGGCAGGATTACACTGAAGCTTTCTTT. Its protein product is CASSQVARQDYTEAFF. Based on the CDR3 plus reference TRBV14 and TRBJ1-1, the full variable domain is EAGVTQFPSHSVIEKGQTVTLRCDPISGHDNLYWYRRVMGKEIKFLLHFVKESKQDESGMPNNRFLAERTGGTYSTLKVQPAELEDSGVYFCASSQVARQDYTEAFFGQGTRLTVV.